This T cell receptor (beta chain) was recovered during a study of neurological immune-mediated disorders. General study points: The highest TCR clonal expansion occurred in HTLV-1-associated myelopathy; multiple sclerosis fell below healthy controls.

The cell input for sorted libraries was roughly 900,000, and those cells were CD4+ or CD8+ T cells. Synthesis of cDNA was performed by 5'RACE using 10-nucleotide random UMIs. Over 200 million TCR-beta sequences, together covering 15-18 subjects, were produced by every individual sequencing run that was carried out. One entry per CDR3 protein, called by TCRdb with MiXCR from the 5' RACE reads. Of approximately 40,000 distinct CDR3 sequences in the sample, roughly 15% were seen once. The V end was cut by 6 bases, the J end by 2 bases, with 14 bases between. Germline-derived CDR1 and CDR2 are DFQATT and SNEGSKA (reference sequence). The CDR3 extends over 15 amino acids. The sample holds many counts of this clonotype. Its antigen is as yet unknown.

The TCR was taken from a woman aged 55-70 years with HTLV-1-associated myelopathy (HAM/TSP). Material: CD4+ T cells from blood. The genes are TRBV20-1 and TRBJ1-6; D remains unclear. CDR3 DNA: TGCAGTGCCCAGAGTGGGGTCACCTATAATTCACCCCTCCACTTT. Amino acid sequence: CSAQSGVTYNSPLHF.